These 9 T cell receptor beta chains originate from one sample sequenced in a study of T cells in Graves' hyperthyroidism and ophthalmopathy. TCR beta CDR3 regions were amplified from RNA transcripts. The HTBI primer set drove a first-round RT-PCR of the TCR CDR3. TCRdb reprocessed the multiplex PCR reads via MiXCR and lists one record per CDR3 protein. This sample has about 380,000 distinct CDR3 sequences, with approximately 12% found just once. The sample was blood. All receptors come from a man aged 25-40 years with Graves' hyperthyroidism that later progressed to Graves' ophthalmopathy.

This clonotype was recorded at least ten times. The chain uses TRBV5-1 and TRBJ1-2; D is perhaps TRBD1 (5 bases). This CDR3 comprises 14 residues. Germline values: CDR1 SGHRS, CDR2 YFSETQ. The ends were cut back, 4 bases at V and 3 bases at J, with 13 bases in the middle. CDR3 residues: CASSITGTDYGYTF. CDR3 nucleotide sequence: TGCGCCAGCAGCATAACCGGGACCGACTATGGCTACACCTTC.

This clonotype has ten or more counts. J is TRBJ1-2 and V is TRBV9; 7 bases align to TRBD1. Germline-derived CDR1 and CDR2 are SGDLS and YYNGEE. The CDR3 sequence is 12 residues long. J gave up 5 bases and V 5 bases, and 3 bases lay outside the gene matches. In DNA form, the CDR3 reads TGTGCCAGCAGGGGGACAGCATATGGCTACACCTTC. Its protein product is CASRGTAYGYTF. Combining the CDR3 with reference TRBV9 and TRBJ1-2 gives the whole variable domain DSGVTQTPKHLITATGQRVTLRCSPRSGDLSVYWYQQSLDQGLQFLIQYYNGEERAKGNILERFSAQQFPDLHSELNLSSLELGDSALYFCASRGTAYGYTFGSGTRLTVV.

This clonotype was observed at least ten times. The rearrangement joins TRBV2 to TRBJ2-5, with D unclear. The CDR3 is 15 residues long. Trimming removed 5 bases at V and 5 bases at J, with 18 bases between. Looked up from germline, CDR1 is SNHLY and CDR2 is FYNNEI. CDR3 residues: CASSHTLGGAETQYF. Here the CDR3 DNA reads TGTGCCAGCAGTCACACCCTGGGCGGTGCGGAGACCCAGTACTTC. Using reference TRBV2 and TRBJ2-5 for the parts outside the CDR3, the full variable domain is EPEVTQTPSHQVTQMGQEVILRCVPISNHLYFYWYRQILGQKVEFLVSFYNNEISEKSEIFDDQFSVERPDGSNFTLKIRSTKLEDSAMYFCASSHTLGGAETQYFGPGTRLLVL.

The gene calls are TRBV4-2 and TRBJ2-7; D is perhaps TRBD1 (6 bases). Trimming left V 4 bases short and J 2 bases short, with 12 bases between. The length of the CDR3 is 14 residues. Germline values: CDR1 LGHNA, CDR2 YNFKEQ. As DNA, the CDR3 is TGTGCCAGCAGCCCGTCGACAGGTCCCTACGAGCAGTACTTC. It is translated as CASSPSTGPYEQYF.

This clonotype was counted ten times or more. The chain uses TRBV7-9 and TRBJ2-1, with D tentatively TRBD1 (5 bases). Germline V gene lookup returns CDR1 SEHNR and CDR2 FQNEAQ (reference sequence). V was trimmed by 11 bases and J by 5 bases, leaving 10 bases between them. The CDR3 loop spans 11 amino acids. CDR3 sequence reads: CAGHYNNEQFF. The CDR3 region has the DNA TGTGCCGGACACTATAACAATGAGCAGTTCTTC. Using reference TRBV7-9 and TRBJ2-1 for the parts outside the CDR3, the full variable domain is DTGVSQNPRHKITKRGQNVTFRCDPISEHNRLYWYRQTLGQGPEFLTYFQNEAQLEKSRLLSDRFSAERPKGSFSTLEIQRTEQGDSAMYLCAGHYNNEQFFGPGTRLTVL.

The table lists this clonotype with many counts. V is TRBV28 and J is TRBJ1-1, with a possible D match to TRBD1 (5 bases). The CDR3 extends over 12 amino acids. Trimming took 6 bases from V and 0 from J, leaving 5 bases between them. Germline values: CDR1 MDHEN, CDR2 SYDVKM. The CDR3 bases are TGTGCCAGCAGGACAGTGAACACTGAAGCTTTCTTT. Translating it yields CASRTVNTEAFF.

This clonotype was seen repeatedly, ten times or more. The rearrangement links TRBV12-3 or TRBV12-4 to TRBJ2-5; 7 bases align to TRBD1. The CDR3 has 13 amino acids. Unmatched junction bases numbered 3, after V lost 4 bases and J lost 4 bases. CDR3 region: CASSSGTVETQYF. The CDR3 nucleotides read TGTGCCAGCAGTTCCGGGACAGTAGAGACCCAGTACTTC.

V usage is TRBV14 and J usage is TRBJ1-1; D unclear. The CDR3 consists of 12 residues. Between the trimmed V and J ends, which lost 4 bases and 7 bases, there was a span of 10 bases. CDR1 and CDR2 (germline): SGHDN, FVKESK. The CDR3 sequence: CASSRQAGEAFF. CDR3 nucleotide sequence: TGTGCCAGCAGCCGGCAGGCTGGTGAAGCTTTCTTT.

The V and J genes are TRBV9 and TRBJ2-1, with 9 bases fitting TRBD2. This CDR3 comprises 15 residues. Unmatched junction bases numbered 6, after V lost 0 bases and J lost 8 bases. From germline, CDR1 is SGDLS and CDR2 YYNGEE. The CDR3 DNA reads TGTGCCAGCAGCGTAGATGGACTAGCGAGGGATGAGCAGTTCTTC. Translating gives CASSVDGLARDEQFF.